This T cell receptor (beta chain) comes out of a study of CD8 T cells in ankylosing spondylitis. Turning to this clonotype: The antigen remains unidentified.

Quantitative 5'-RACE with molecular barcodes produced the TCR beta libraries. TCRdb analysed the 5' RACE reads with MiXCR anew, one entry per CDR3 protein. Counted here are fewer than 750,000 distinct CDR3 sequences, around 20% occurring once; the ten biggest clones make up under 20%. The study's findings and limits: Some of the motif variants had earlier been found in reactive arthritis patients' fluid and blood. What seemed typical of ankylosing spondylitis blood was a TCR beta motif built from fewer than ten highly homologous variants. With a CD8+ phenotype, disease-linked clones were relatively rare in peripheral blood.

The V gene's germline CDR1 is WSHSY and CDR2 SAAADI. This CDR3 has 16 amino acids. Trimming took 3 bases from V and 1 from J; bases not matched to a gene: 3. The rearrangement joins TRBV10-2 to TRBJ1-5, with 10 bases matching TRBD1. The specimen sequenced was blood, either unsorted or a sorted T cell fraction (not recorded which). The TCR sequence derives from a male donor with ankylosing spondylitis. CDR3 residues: CASSDSGQGSNQPQHF. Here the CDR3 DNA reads TGCGCCAGCAGTGACTCGGGACAGGGGAGCAATCAGCCCCAGCATTTT.